Following are 23 T cell receptor beta chains from one sample sequenced in a study of T cell responses to AZD1222 COVID-19 vaccine. Libraries were prepared by immunoSEQ multiplex PCR; TCRdb keeps only in-frame clonotypes and omits some of them. The sample shows approximately 100,000 clones, approximately 88% of them seen only once. The sample consisted of peripheral blood, taken on day 0 of AZD1222 vaccination. The receptors were sampled from an adult in good health.

The rearrangement links TRBV6-5 to TRBJ1-6; D is undetermined. Trimming shortened V by 6 bases and J by 9 bases, and 18 bases separated the two germline ends. The CDR3 length is 15 residues. The germline V gene encodes CDR1 MNHEY and CDR2 SVGAGI. The CDR3 DNA sequence: TGTGCCAGCAGATCTAAGGGAGTATTGACTTCACCCCTCCACTTT. Amino acids: CASRSKGVLTSPLHF.

The chain links TRBV18 to TRBJ2-1; D perhaps matches TRBD2 (5 bases). V dropped 4 bases and J dropped 7 bases, with 8 bases sitting between them. The CDR3 runs to 12 residues. Germline V gene sequence: CDR1 KGHSH, CDR2 LQKENI. For the CDR3, the DNA is TGTGCCAGCTCACAAGGACTTAATGAGCAGTTCTTC. It yields the protein CASSQGLNEQFF. Full variable domain (outside the CDR3, taken from reference TRBV18 and TRBJ2-1): NAGVMQNPRHLVRRRGQEARLRCSPMKGHSHVYWYRQLPEEGLKFMVYLQKENIIDESGMPKERFSAEFPKEGPSILRIQQVVRGDSAAYFCASSQGLNEQFFGPGTRLTVL.

This chain links TRBV4-2 with TRBJ2-3; 15 bases line up with TRBD2. Looked up from germline, CDR1 is LGHNA and CDR2 is YNFKEQ. V gave up 1 base and J gave up 2 bases; unmatched junction bases: 4. The CDR3 covers 18 residues. CDR3: CASSQGTSGGAITDTQYF. The CDR3 region has the DNA TGTGCCAGCAGCCAAGGGACTAGCGGGGGGGCTATCACAGATACGCAGTATTTT.

CDR3 protein: CASSQDPARNRGSVYGYTF. DNA of the CDR3: TGCGCCAGCAGCCAAGACCCCGCCCGGAACAGGGGATCGGTCTATGGCTACACCTTC. V usage is TRBV4-3 and J usage is TRBJ1-2; TRBD1 matches at 7 bases. V shed 0 bases and J 4 bases; nucleotides not matched to a gene: 17. Germline CDR1 is LGHNA and CDR2 is YSLEER. The CDR3 length is 19 residues.

The rearrangement links TRBV28 to TRBJ2-3, with D unresolved. Trimming removed 3 bases from V and 3 bases from J, with 10 bases in between. The CDR3 is made up of 14 amino acids. Germline V gene sequence: CDR1 MDHEN, CDR2 SYDVKM. CDR3 bases: TGTGCCAGCAGTTTTGTGGTGGATACAGATACGCAGTATTTT. Its translation: CASSFVVDTDTQYF.

The chain couples TRBV27 to TRBJ1-5; 10 bases agree with TRBD1. V gave up 0 bases and J gave up 4 bases; unmatched junction bases: 0. CDR1 and CDR2 from the germline V gene are MNHEY and SMNVEV (reference sequence). This CDR3 is 15 amino acids long. The CDR3 region has the DNA TGTGCCAGCAGTTTATCGGACAGGGGGAATCAGCCCCAGCATTTT. This codes for CASSLSDRGNQPQHF.

This clone was seen only a few times. V gene TRBV28 combines with J gene TRBJ1-3; 8 bases agree with TRBD1. The CDR3 runs to 16 residues. Germline CDR1 is MDHEN and CDR2 is SYDVKM. V was clipped by 6 bases and J by 4 bases; unmatched bases: 11. DNA of the CDR3: TGTGCCAGCAGCGAGCCGCAGGGGGCAGGAGGAAACACCATATATTTT. Translating gives CASSEPQGAGGNTIYF.

This sequence joins TRBV10-3 and TRBJ1-2, with 7 nucleotides matching TRBD1. The CDR3 sequence is 13 residues long. Per the germline V gene, CDR1 is ENHRY and CDR2 is SYGVKD. V was clipped by 9 bases and J by 4 bases; unmatched bases: 8. This CDR3 is CAIPTGSGYGYTF. CDR3 DNA sequence: TGTGCCATTCCGACAGGGTCGGGCTATGGCTACACCTTC.

The V and J genes are TRBV7-2 and TRBJ1-1; possibly TRBD1 for D (5 bases). The germline V and J ends were trimmed by 4 bases and 6 bases, with 15 bases remaining between them. Germline V gives CDR1 SGHTA, CDR2 FQGNSA. The CDR3 runs to 14 residues. The CDR3 DNA sequence: TGTGCCAGCAGCTCCCCCCGGGGGTTAGCTGAAGCTTTCTTT. This gives the protein CASSSPRGLAEAFF.

This chain links TRBV28 with TRBJ2-1; TRBD2 aligns across 10 bases. Germline V CDR1 and CDR2: MDHEN, SYDVKM. The junction had 10 bases not matched to a gene; V was cut back by 6 bases and J by 8 bases. The CDR3 length is 15 residues. CDR3 DNA sequence: TGTGCCAGCAGGCCCCCGGGACTAGCGCCCGATGAGCAGTTCTTC. Encoded protein: CASRPPGLAPDEQFF. The whole variable domain, remainder taken from reference TRBV28 and TRBJ2-1, is DVKVTQSSRYLVKRTGEKVFLECVQDMDHENMFWYRQDPGLGLRLIYFSYDVKMKEKGDIPEGYSVSREKKERFSLILESASTNQTSMYLCASRPPGLAPDEQFFGPGTRLTVL.

V is TRBV6-6 and J is TRBJ2-1; D gene uncertain. Germline V lookup: CDR1 MNHNY, CDR2 SVGAGI (reference sequence). The V and J ends lost 6 bases and 10 bases respectively, with 10 bases between them. This CDR3 has 11 residues. CDR3 bases: TGTGCCAGCAGCCCGTTCGGGGAGCAGTTCTTC. Translation: CASSPFGEQFF.

V usage is TRBV7-9 and J usage is TRBJ1-6, with D unclear. V lost 1 base and J lost 5, with 3 bases in between. The germline gives CDR1 SEHNR, CDR2 FQNEAQ (reference sequence). This CDR3 has 13 amino acids. As DNA, the CDR3 is TGTGCCAGCAGCTTAGAAGATAATTCACCCCTCCACTTT. Translated: CASSLEDNSPLHF.

Here the CDR3 reads CASSSPGQGRHSPLHF. CDR3 in DNA: TGTGCCAGCAGTTCCCCGGGACAGGGAAGGCATTCACCCCTCCACTTT. The genes are TRBV6-5 and TRBJ1-6, with 9 bases lining up with TRBD1. The germline V gene encodes CDR1 MNHEY and CDR2 SVGAGI. After removal of 4 bases from V and 8 bases from J, the junction contained 9 bases not matched to a gene. The CDR3 is 16 amino acids.

V and J are TRBV29-1 and TRBJ2-2; TRBD1 or TRBD2 may be the D gene (5 bases each). Between the trimmed V and J ends, which lost 3 bases and 2 bases, there was a span of 7 bases. The CDR3 contains 13 residues. Germline-derived CDR1 and CDR2 are SQVTM and ANQGSEA. The CDR3 DNA is TGCAGCGTTGAGGGGACCAACACCGGGGAGCTGTTTTTT. It codes for CSVEGTNTGELFF.

The V call is TRBV25-1, the J call TRBJ2-1; 9 bases line up with TRBD1. Germline V gene lookup returns CDR1 MGHDK and CDR2 SYGVNS. There are 16 residues in the CDR3. Losses at the gene ends were 3 bases for V and 8 bases for J; bases not matched to a gene: 11. This CDR3 reads CASSERPGQGKDEQFF. DNA of the CDR3: TGTGCCAGCAGTGAGCGACCGGGACAGGGTAAAGATGAGCAGTTCTTC.

The V gene is TRBV6-5, the J gene TRBJ1-5; perhaps TRBD1 as D (5 bases). Germline CDR1 MNHEY, CDR2 SVGAGI. The V end was cut by 2 bases, the J end by 1 base, with 6 bases between. The CDR3 is 14 residues long. CDR3 amino acids: CASSYGGSNQPQHF. The CDR3 bases are TGTGCCAGCAGTTACGGGGGGAGCAATCAGCCCCAGCATTTT.

The rearrangement uses TRBV18 and TRBJ2-3; TRBD2 agrees at 10 bases. Germline CDR1 KGHSH, CDR2 LQKENI. J gave up 4 bases and V 2 bases, and 3 bases lay outside the gene matches. The CDR3 has 15 residues. CDR3 residues: CASSPSGGAADTQYF. CDR3 nucleotide sequence: TGTGCCAGCTCACCAAGCGGGGGGGCTGCAGATACGCAGTATTTT.

The chain carries TRBV4-2 and TRBJ2-7, with 14 bases lining up with TRBD2. CDR3 length equals 15 residues. CDR1 and CDR2 from the germline V gene are LGHNA and YNFKEQ. Trimming took 3 bases from V and 2 from J; bases not matched to a gene: 0. In nucleotides, the CDR3 is TGTGCCAGCAGCCAGACTAGCGGGGGGGCCTACGAGCAGTACTTC. Protein product: CASSQTSGGAYEQYF.

V usage is TRBV4-3 and J usage is TRBJ2-7; the match to TRBD1 covers 8 bases. This CDR3 has 16 amino acids. With 3 bases clipped from V and 1 base from J, the junction kept 8 bases outside the gene matches. In germline, CDR1 is LGHNA, CDR2 YSLEER. DNA for the CDR3: TGCGCCAGCAGCCAGGACTCCGGGACAGGATCCTACGAGCAGTACTTC. It codes for CASSQDSGTGSYEQYF.

The chain joins TRBV7-2 to TRBJ2-7, with D perhaps being TRBD1 or TRBD2 (5 bases each). Between the trimmed V and J ends, which lost 2 bases and 0 bases, there was a span of 11 bases. CDR3 size: 15 residues. The germline gives CDR1 SGHTA, CDR2 FQGNSA. The CDR3 loop reads CASSLMGVSSYEQYF. CDR3 sequence (DNA): TGTGCCAGCAGCTTAATGGGGGTATCCTCCTACGAGCAGTACTTC.

The V gene is TRBV6-2 or TRBV6-3, the J gene TRBJ2-5; 11 positions match TRBD2. Germline CDR1 and CDR2: MNHEY and SVGEGT. The ends lost 5 bases at V and 4 bases at J; junction bases unmatched: 6. The CDR3 has 15 residues. The CDR3 DNA is TGTGCCAGCAGTATAGCGGGAGGGCCCGGAGAGACCCAGTACTTC. Its translation is CASSIAGGPGETQYF.

This CDR3 reads CASSPPMDRGEHF. The CDR3 DNA follows: TGTGCCAGCAGTCCCCCAATGGACAGGGGCGAGCATTTT. V is TRBV28 and J is TRBJ1-5; 9 bases are a match to TRBD1. This CDR3 spans 13 amino acids. The V gene's germline CDR1 is MDHEN and CDR2 SYDVKM. The V gene end was trimmed by 5 bases and the J gene end by 14 bases; junction bases not matched to a gene: 10.

This sequence joins TRBV28 and TRBJ1-2; D unclear. Germline CDR1 is MDHEN and CDR2 is SYDVKM. CDR3 length: 14 residues. V lost 6 bases and J lost 8, with 19 bases in between. Here the CDR3 reads CASRSSGVQGGYTF. The CDR3 region has the DNA TGTGCCAGCAGGTCCAGCGGGGTTCAAGGAGGCTACACCTTC.